The sequence of this T cell receptor beta chain was determined in a study of CD8 T cells in Susac syndrome. RNA, at about 0.5 to 1 ug, was reverse transcribed with random hexamers. MiXCR was run by TCRdb on the immunoSEQ multiplex PCR reads, yielding one entry per CDR3 protein. This table holds around 140,000 distinct CDR3 sequences, approximately 95% found once. Germline V gene lookup returns CDR1 SGHTA and CDR2 FQGTGA. The length of the CDR3 is 13 residues. V was trimmed by 5 bases and J by 6 bases, leaving 14 bases between them. This chain connects TRBV7-3 to TRBJ2-7, with D maybe TRBD2 (6 bases). The sample was CD4+ T cells from PBMCs. This TCR was recovered from a human donor with Susac syndrome. The CDR3 DNA reads as TGTGCCAGCAGCCCAAAAGCGGGTACCGAGCAGTACTTC. Protein: CASSPKAGTEQYF.